Below, one TCR beta chain is given with its context. V was cut by 4 bases and J by 3 bases, with 15 bases left in between. Germline values: CDR1 SGHTA, CDR2 FQGNSA. The CDR3 totals 15 residues. This sample is drawn from a study of CD8 T cells in ankylosing spondylitis. Each CDR3 protein is one row after TCRdb ran MiXCR on the 5' RACE reads. The sample gives just over 150,000 distinct CDR3 sequences, around 16% of which show up once; about 7.6% is in the top ten. The TCR originated in a male donor with ankylosing spondylitis or in good health (not recorded which). The genes are TRBV7-2 and TRBJ1-1; possible D gene TRBD1, 6 bases. The sample was blood, either unsorted or a sorted T cell fraction (not recorded which). This chain's CDR3 is CASSSWWGLDTEAFF. In DNA, the CDR3 is TGTGCCAGCAGCTCGTGGTGGGGGCTGGACACTGAAGCTTTCTTT.